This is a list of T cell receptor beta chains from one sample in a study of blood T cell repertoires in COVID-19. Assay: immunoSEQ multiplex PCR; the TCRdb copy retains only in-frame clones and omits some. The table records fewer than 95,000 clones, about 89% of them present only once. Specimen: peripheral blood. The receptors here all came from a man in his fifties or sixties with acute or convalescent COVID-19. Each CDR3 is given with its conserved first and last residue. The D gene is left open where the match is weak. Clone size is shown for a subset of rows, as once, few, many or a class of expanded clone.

TGTGCCAGCAGCCATACCTCGGGGGGCCTTCCTGGGGCCAACGTCCTGACTTTC	CASSHTSGGLPGANVLTF	NA	TRBV7-3	TRBJ2-6	NA
TGTGCCAGCGGACGTAACGGACTTAATGAAAAACTGTTTTTT	CASGRNGLNEKLFF	NA	TRBV5-6	TRBJ1-4	NA
TGTGCCACCAGCCCGACAGGGGTTGCCGTCCCGTTGGAAAAACTGTTTTTT	CATSPTGVAVPLEKLFF	TRBD1	TRBV15	TRBJ1-4	NA
TGTGCCAGCAGCTTCACGGCCCGGGACAGGGGAAGGAACACTGAAGCTTTCTTT	CASSFTARDRGRNTEAFF	TRBD1	TRBV7-7	TRBJ1-1	NA
TGTGCCAGCAGTGACGGGTATACGCAGTATTTT	CASSDGYTQYF	NA	TRBV6-1	TRBJ2-3	NA
TGTGCCAGCAGCCAAGAGTTGGGACTAGGGACAGATACGCAGTATTTT	CASSQELGLGTDTQYF	TRBD2	TRBV3-1/TRBV3-2	TRBJ2-3	NA
TGTGCCAGCAGTGTACGACAGGGGGTTCAAGAGACCCAGTACTTC	CASSVRQGVQETQYF	TRBD1	TRBV25-1	TRBJ2-5	NA
TGTGCCAGCAGCTTAGCTTCGGCAGGGGCTAGTGGAAACACCATATATTTT	CASSLASAGASGNTIYF	NA	TRBV7-6	TRBJ1-3	NA
TGTGCCAGCAGTGAAGGCATTCCCCTTAAGGGGCTCTTT	CASSEGIPLKGLF	NA	TRBV2	TRBJ1-1	NA
TGCGCCAGCAGCTTGGCCGGGACAGGGCAAGAAAAACTGTTTTTT	CASSLAGTGQEKLFF	TRBD1	TRBV5-1	TRBJ1-4	NA
TGTGCCAGTAGACATCTGCCAGGGCGTAACACCATATATTTT	CASRHLPGRNTIYF	NA	TRBV19	TRBJ1-3	once
TGTGCCAGCAGCTTAGGACTCGGCGAGCAGTACTTC	CASSLGLGEQYF	NA	TRBV11-2	TRBJ2-7	once
TGTGCCAGCAGCCCCGAGGGTCAATCCTACAATGAGCAGTTCTTC	CASSPEGQSYNEQFF	NA	TRBV6-4	TRBJ2-1	NA
TGTGCCAGCAGCTCGACTAGCGGGGAAAGCGATGAGCAGTTCTTC	CASSSTSGESDEQFF	TRBD2	TRBV7-3	TRBJ2-1	NA
TGTGCCAGCAGTCCGTGGGACGGGGGGAGGGAGCCCCAGCATTTT	CASSPWDGGREPQHF	NA	TRBV27	TRBJ1-5	NA
TGTGCCTGGAGTGTATCATTTGGGGCGACCCTGTCCACTGAAGCTTTCTTT	CAWSVSFGATLSTEAFF	NA	TRBV30	TRBJ1-1	NA
TGCGCCAGCAGTCGTACAGGGGGCGACCAGTACACTGAAGCTTTCTTT	CASSRTGGDQYTEAFF	TRBD1	TRBV5-1	TRBJ1-1	NA
TGTGCCAGCAGTTATTTGGTGGGGGGAATCACAGATACGCAGTATTTT	CASSYLVGGITDTQYF	NA	TRBV6-9	TRBJ2-3	few
TGCGCCAGCAGCATTGTGGGGACAGGGAGGGATCAGCCCCAGCATTTT	CASSIVGTGRDQPQHF	TRBD1	TRBV5-1	TRBJ1-5	NA
TGTGCCAGCAGCGCGGGGACTAGCGGTTACACAGATACGCAGTATTTT	CASSAGTSGYTDTQYF	TRBD2	TRBV7-2	TRBJ2-3	once
TGTGCCAGTACTCGGGGGAATCAGCCCCAGCATTTT	CASTRGNQPQHF	NA	TRBV19	TRBJ1-5	NA
TGTGCCACCAGCAGAGTACACACGGGGAACTATGGCTACACCTTC	CATSRVHTGNYGYTF	NA	TRBV15	TRBJ1-2	NA
TGCAGCGGCGGGTCGTACACTGAAGCTTTCTTT	CSGGSYTEAFF	NA	TRBV29-1	TRBJ1-1	once
TGTGCCAGCAGTTTTCGACAGACGGACACTGAAGCTTTCTTT	CASSFRQTDTEAFF	NA	TRBV6-5	TRBJ1-1	NA
TGTGCCAGCAGCCGGGGCGGGGAAAATTCACCCCTCCACTTT	CASSRGGENSPLHF	NA	TRBV7-3	TRBJ1-6	NA
TGTGCCAGCAGTTACTCGCCCCAGGGGGGCTACACCTTC	CASSYSPQGGYTF	NA	TRBV6-2/TRBV6-3	TRBJ1-2	NA
TGTGCCAGCAGTTCGAGGAACACCGGGGAGCTGTTTTTT	CASSSRNTGELFF	NA	TRBV12-3/TRBV12-4	TRBJ2-2	NA
TGTGCCAGCAGCCACGGAACAGGGGGCGCTTACAATGAGCAGTTCTTC	CASSHGTGGAYNEQFF	TRBD1	TRBV4-2	TRBJ2-1	NA
TGTGCTAGCAGCTTTCGGGGTCCCCAAACCGCGGACACCGGGGAGCTGTTTTTT	CASSFRGPQTADTGELFF	NA	TRBV7-7	TRBJ2-2	NA
TGTGCCAGCTCACAGGGGGACAGCTCCTACGAGCAGTACTTC	CASSQGDSSYEQYF	TRBD1	TRBV18	TRBJ2-7	NA
TGTGCCAGCAGGGGGGGGGCTGCGAACACCGGGGAGCTGTTTTTT	CASRGGAANTGELFF	NA	TRBV5-4	TRBJ2-2	NA
TGTGCCATCAAGCCGGTTGCGGATTCACCCCTCCACTTT	CAIKPVADSPLHF	NA	TRBV10-3	TRBJ1-6	NA
TGTGCCAGCAGCTTGACGGGGGAATTCTACAATGAGCAGTTCTTC	CASSLTGEFYNEQFF	NA	TRBV7-9	TRBJ2-1	NA
TGTGCCAGCAGCCATCGGGACAGGGGAAACACCATATATTTT	CASSHRDRGNTIYF	TRBD1	TRBV11-2	TRBJ1-3	NA
TGTGCCAGCAGCTTGGAAGAGGGCTACGAGCAGTACTTC	CASSLEEGYEQYF	NA	TRBV5-4	TRBJ2-7	NA
TGTGCCAGCAGTTTCGGACAGGGGGACAACTATGGCTACACCTTC	CASSFGQGDNYGYTF	TRBD1	TRBV6-5	TRBJ1-2	NA
TGCGCCAGCAGCCTACGTGTTGGCACAGATACGCAGTATTTT	CASSLRVGTDTQYF	NA	TRBV5-1	TRBJ2-3	NA
TGTGCCAGCAGTTTTGGAGGGGTAGGGAATCAGCCCCAGCATTTT	CASSFGGVGNQPQHF	NA	TRBV27	TRBJ1-5	NA
TGTGCCAGCATAAAAAAGGACAGTTTTTCCCATAATTCACCCCTCCACTTT	CASIKKDSFSHNSPLHF	NA	TRBV21-1	TRBJ1-6	NA
TGTGCCTGGGGTGGAGGGTTGGTAAATGAGCAGTTCTTC	CAWGGGLVNEQFF	NA	TRBV30	TRBJ2-1	NA
TGTGCCAGCAGTCCCACAGGGGGCTGGAACACTGAAGCTTTCTTT	CASSPTGGWNTEAFF	TRBD1	TRBV6-5	TRBJ1-1	NA
TGTGCCAGCAGAGATACAGGGGATGACAATCAGCCCCAGCATTTT	CASRDTGDDNQPQHF	TRBD1	TRBV6-5	TRBJ1-5	NA
TGCGCCAGCAGCTTGGCCATTCCGGATGGCTACACCTTC	CASSLAIPDGYTF	NA	TRBV5-1	TRBJ1-2	NA
TGTGCCAGCAGCTTAATTGGACAGTTAAATTCACCCCTCCACTTT	CASSLIGQLNSPLHF	NA	TRBV7-2	TRBJ1-6	NA
TGTGCCAGTAGTATCGGAGCGGAGTATCGACAGCCCCAGCATTTT	CASSIGAEYRQPQHF	NA	TRBV19	TRBJ1-5	NA
TGCGCCAGCAGCCAAGGCCATGGACAGGGGGCTCACGGGGAGCTGTTTTTT	CASSQGHGQGAHGELFF	TRBD1	TRBV4-1	TRBJ2-2	NA
TGTGCCAGCACCACAGGGGGCGCAACAGATACGCAGTATTTT	CASTTGGATDTQYF	TRBD1	TRBV28	TRBJ2-3	NA
TGTGCCAGCAGTCTGCATGCGATGAACACTGAAGCTTTCTTT	CASSLHAMNTEAFF	NA	TRBV7-2	TRBJ1-1	once
TGTGCCAGTAGCCTGGCGGGGGGGACCTACAATGAGCAGTTCTTC	CASSLAGGTYNEQFF	TRBD2	TRBV19	TRBJ2-1	NA
TGTGCCAGCAGCTTAGGGTACAGGGCCGAGAAAGCTTTCTTT	CASSLGYRAEKAFF	NA	TRBV7-2	TRBJ1-1	NA
TGCGCCAGCAGCCCGGGACAAGCTAATTCACCCCTCCACTTT	CASSPGQANSPLHF	NA	TRBV5-1	TRBJ1-6	once
TGTGCCAGCAGGACCCCGGGACAGATAACTGGTGGCTACACCTTC	CASRTPGQITGGYTF	TRBD1	TRBV5-8	TRBJ1-2	NA
TGTGCCAGCATAGGGTACAGGACCCTCCACTTT	CASIGYRTLHF	NA	TRBV2	TRBJ1-6	NA
TGCGCCAGCAGCTTGGTTAGTCGTGAGCTCACTAGAGCAGATACGCAGTATTTT	CASSLVSRELTRADTQYF	NA	TRBV5-1	TRBJ2-3	NA
TGTGCCAGCAGCGCGGGACTAGCGGGGGGGAACACCGGGGAGCTGTTTTTT	CASSAGLAGGNTGELFF	TRBD2	TRBV5-4	TRBJ2-2	NA
TGTGCCAGCAGCTTAGGGGGGGACGCCGGAAACACCATATATTTT	CASSLGGDAGNTIYF	NA	TRBV7-4	TRBJ1-3	NA
TGTGCCAGCAGCTTAGAAGGAGGGAACTATGGAAACACCATATATTTT	CASSLEGGNYGNTIYF	NA	TRBV7-6	TRBJ1-3	NA
TGTGCCAGTAGTAGAGGCCAGGGGTTCCTGAACACTGAAGCTTTCTTT	CASSRGQGFLNTEAFF	NA	TRBV19	TRBJ1-1	NA
TGTGCCAGCAGTTCGGGGACAGGGGGCCGCAATCAGCCCCAGCATTTT	CASSSGTGGRNQPQHF	TRBD1	TRBV6-5	TRBJ1-5	once
TGTGCCAGCAGCTATCGGACAGGGAGTTCACCCCTCCACTTT	CASSYRTGSSPLHF	TRBD1	TRBV11-2	TRBJ1-6	NA